Here is one TCR beta chain with its context. What this receptor recognizes is not known. Base qualities are not at hand, and no much larger clone is one base apart. Libraries were made using the immunoSEQ multiplex PCR assay. For the multiplex PCR, a mixture combining 60 forward primers for TCR Vbeta segments and 13 reverse primers for TCR Jbeta segments was used. The CDR3 region of rearranged TCR beta genes was amplified from genomic DNA by a multiplex PCR assay. The amplified TCR beta libraries were sequenced on the Illumina HiSeq System as 87-base-pair reads. Regarding the original processing steps: In a later analysis, roughly 80 million unique TCR beta chains were counted across the 500 to 850 repertoires, and roughly 11 million of these chains were shared by at least two donors. Raw reads were error-corrected and collapsed into unique sequences by a nearest-neighbor algorithm in which closely related sequences were merged to remove PCR and sequencing errors. To assign V, D and J gene segments, CDR3 sequences were aligned to IMGT reference sequences. For a sequence to be retained, at least a six-nucleotide match to both a V gene segment and a J gene segment was required. A rearrangement counted as productive if the CDR3 had no stop codons and remained in frame with V and J, and every other rearrangement counted as non-productive. CDR3 was defined according to IMGT convention as the region running from the second conserved V-encoded cysteine to the conserved J-encoded phenylalanine. The earlier analysis of 587 of the donors excluded sequences that lacked an unambiguous match to a single V gene segment. An earlier analysis of over 450 of the donors classified V segments as functional when productive rearrangements were above 56.7% and as segregating when the standard deviation between donors was above 5%. A statistical classification framework was developed to diagnose cytomegalovirus status using the catalog of TCR beta chain sequences. In a later analysis, V and J genes were assigned by comparing TCR nucleotide sequences against IMGT/GENE-DB human TR gene sequences. A later analysis assigned CDR3 sequences and most-parsimonious VDJ recombination scenarios with the TCRdist pipeline. A later analysis defined each TCR beta chain by its CDR3 amino acid sequence plus V-gene family, and excluded reads lacking a unique V-gene family. In a later analysis, 500 to 650 highly shared, low-generation-probability nucleotide sequences were removed to address suspected cross-contamination and a sequencing artifact. In a later analysis, a clonal expansion index for each public chain was calculated from normalized within-repertoire ranks of inferred template counts. In a later analysis, generation probabilities were computed using a VDJ recombination model fitted to out-of-frame rearrangements, and the results were checked against IGoR. In a later analysis, hypergeometric tests were used to score TCR-TCR, TCR-HLA and TCR-CMV co-occurrence, with a repertoire-size bias correction applied to TCR pairs. False discovery rates were estimated in a later analysis by permuting HLA or CMV assignments 20 times. In a later analysis, co-occurring TCRs were grouped with DBSCAN, and TCRdist sequence similarity was added when clustering was performed within HLA-allele-positive subsets. Repertoires with fewer than 30,000 or more than 120,000 public chains, plus five repertoires with anomalous nucleotide sharing, were excluded from co-occurrence clustering. The source is immuneACCESS, and TCRdb retained only in-frame sequences with V and J called. Part of the clones is not carried over; for the studies checked, unresolved V genes explain less than half of this, and the remainder is unexplained. V, J and clone size are those of that table, while D and trimming were read from the DNA. The sample table holds roughly 68,000 clones, of which 65% to 80% were seen once. Roughly 20% of the sample is taken by the ten largest.

The data stem from a study of cytomegalovirus exposure and HLA in healthy donors (TCRdb year 2017). Regarding the study in general: In an earlier analysis of 550 to 750 of the donors, 250 to 350 Gb of sequence data and 117 million unique TCR beta sequences from about 180 million T cells were reported. An early release that covered roughly 600 HLA-typed donors contained approximately 320 gigabases of sequencing data and approximately 85 million unique TCR sequences. Of the approximately 400 genotyped donors, 65% to 90% were placed in the genetic ancestry cluster associated with self-reported Caucasian donors. The study aimed to test whether cataloging public T cell receptors could reveal signatures of past pathogen exposure. The T cell repertoires of 700 or so subjects were profiled by immunosequencing and related to cytomegalovirus serostatus. Along with the approximately 670-subject first cohort, a separate validation cohort of over 90 different subjects was used. To predict cytomegalovirus infection status, the study combined high-throughput TCR immunosequencing, statistical association of individual TCRs with disease status, and machine learning. To study patterns of TCR occurrence, a later analysis re-analyzed previously published TCR beta repertoires from around 700 donors and added high-resolution HLA genotyping. In the later analysis, no new phenotypic data were used to find candidate immune exposures; instead, reliance was placed on TCR beta sequences and their occurrence across donors. An earlier analysis of 587 of the donors used high-throughput TCR beta sequencing to judge whether each TCR beta V gene segment behaved as functional or pseudogenic. Alongside the repertoire data, information on donor age, sex, ethnicity and CMV serostatus was compiled. In a later genetic analysis, genome-wide SNP genotypes for about 60% of the 666 donors were used, and that subset was treated as a discovery cohort. Every repertoire in the discovery cohort had been generated on one and the same sequencing platform. Class I and class II HLA loci were covered by the typing at four-digit resolution. Typing coverage varied by locus: roughly 629-640 donors for A, B, C, DRB1 and DQB1; around 560 for DQA1; nearly 610 for DPA1; 400 to 480 for DPB1. Five DR-DQ haplotypes were handled as single units for association and clustering because linkage in the cohort was strong. Among about 390 genotyped donors of the cohort, an average of around 240,000 unique TCR beta nucleotide sequences were sequenced per donor, around 20% of them non-productive.

V is shortened by 4 bases, J by 5 bases, and the region joining them spans 13 bases. The cysteine opens and the phenylalanine closes a CDR3 of 14 amino acids. Only the CDR3 DNA is retained, 42 bases long and in frame from the first base. The germline V gene yields LGHNA for CDR1 and YSLEER for CDR2. Broad study findings and their caveats: This cohort had only TCR beta chains sequenced, and the lack of alpha or paired-chain data limited which features could be detected. In a later analysis, HLA-associated TCR beta chains were found to be more clonally expanded and to have lower generation probabilities than equally common non-associated chains. In both the original and validation cohorts, the classifier was reported to diagnose cytomegalovirus status with high specificity and sensitivity. A few of the identified cytomegalovirus-associated TCR beta chains were confirmed in vitro to be specific for cytomegalovirus antigens. Some IMGT-functional V segments, including TRBV6-2 and TRBV6-3, could not be distinguished by the 87-base-pair reads and were therefore excluded. A later genetic analysis associated a missense DCLRE1C variant with V-gene and J-gene trimming of TCR beta chains, and an independent cohort replicated the association. While some public TCRs were present in many individuals, most TCR sequences turned up only very rarely across donors. Linkage disequilibrium might explain the correlated functional status among segregating V segments, but an unknown experimental factor could not be excluded. According to a later genetic analysis, donors in an Asian-associated ancestry cluster had fewer N-insertions in productive TCRs than the roughly 700-donor mean. Because counts were too low, roughly 16 rarely observed V segments, including chromosome 9 orphons, were left out of the earlier analysis of some 600 of the donors. A further reported finding was that TCR beta sequences accurately predicted the HLA-A and HLA-B alleles for most subjects in the first cohort. In the study, some 160 TCR beta chains were listed as associated with cytomegalovirus. The presence/absence analyses assumed that sequencing depth was roughly uniform across donors, and that assumption may not be true. The sequencing pipeline was judged likely to have produced a cluster of highly shared sequence variants as a technical artifact. Most CMV-associated TCR beta chains appeared to be HLA-restricted in a later analysis, and the HLA associations seemed to be driven largely by CMV exposure. According to a later analysis, parvovirus B19, influenza, CMV and Epstein-Barr virus appeared linked to several top co-occurrence clusters. Because some donors lacked HLA typing at each locus, the association tests relied only on the typed subset. The authors suggested that the approach could potentially be generalized to other disease states and immunological phenotypes. Immune exposure information for the cohort was limited to CMV serostatus. When HLA alleles, especially DR and DQ, strongly co-occurred, attributing TCR associations to individual alleles was difficult. A later analysis found that TCR association rates varied across HLA loci, with DRB1 alleles showing the most associated TCRs and HLA-C alleles the fewest. Specific HLA alleles were associated with 15,000 to 20,000 TCR beta sequences at a false discovery rate of 0.05 in a later analysis. In an earlier analysis of around 600 of the donors, most TCR beta V segments were observed in productive rearrangements about 87% or about 30% of the time, broadly matching IMGT annotations.

The cohort was made up of approximately 670 healthy bone marrow donors. At the time of sampling, every cohort member was nominally healthy, though immune exposures that went unrecorded were likely present. The donor was CMV seropositive and was included in the group of 289 seropositive cohort members. A peripheral blood sample was provided by each donor, and peripheral blood mononuclear cells were used for TCR beta sequencing. The Qiagen DNeasy Blood Extraction Kit was used to extract genomic DNA from the blood cell samples. The receptor was derived from a man between 35 and 55 years old in good health and CMV-seropositive. The specimen was PBMCs. The chain was built from TRBV4-3 and TRBJ2-3; perhaps TRBD2 is the D gene, with 6 bases matching. CDR3 region: CASSPSGGEDTQYF. The bases read TGCGCCAGCAGCCCTTCTGGCGGGGAAGATACGCAGTATTTT.